The subject of this entry is one T cell receptor beta chain. As yet, its antigen is unknown. The junction departs from the called germline gene at one end, perhaps through a read error. The data were obtained in a study of graft-versus-host responses after intestinal transplantation. In the study overall: All recipients were given anti-thymocyte globulin induction, and tacrolimus and steroids were then administered for 2 to 4 years.

CDR1 is GTSNPN, CDR2 SVGIG, per germline (reference sequence). CDR3 length: 11 amino acids. Sequencing used immunoSEQ multiplex PCR; TCRdb keeps in-frame clones, though not all of them. This sample has under 85,000 clones, with about 94% found just once. Study findings and constraints: Allograft clonal ratios (graft-versus-host to host-versus-graft) were high in patients who had graft-donor T cell macrochimerism. GvH clones surfaced in recipient marrow, some emerging earlier in ileum or blood.

This sequence was found in a human donor who received an intestinal transplant. The material sequenced was unstimulated CD8+ T cells sorted from spleen or lymph node cells, taken before intestinal transplant. The chain joins TRBV30 to TRBJ1-2; D is ambiguous. This chain's CDR3 is CACRPSGKINF. For the CDR3, the DNA is TGTGCCTGCAGGCCCAGTGGGAAAATCAACTTC. Full variable domain (outside the CDR3, taken from reference TRBV30 and TRBJ1-2): SQTIHQWPATLVQPVGSPLSLECTVEGTSNPNLYWYRQAAGRGLQLLFYSVGIGQISSEVPQNLSASRPQDRQFILSSKKLLLSDSGFYLCACRPSGKINFGSGTRLTVV.